One T cell receptor (beta chain) is described in this entry. What it recognizes is unknown. Those who donated, Caucasian adults without exception, all lived in Nashville, Tennessee. The V gene end was trimmed by 6 bases and the J gene end by 2 bases; junction bases not matched to a gene: 7. The germline V gene encodes CDR1 SGHRS and CDR2 YFSETQ. The CDR3 totals 14 residues. The table came from immunoSEQ multiplex PCR; TCRdb's copy has only in-frame clones and leaves some out. The table shows over a million clones, with 95% to 97% occurring only once. The data were obtained in a study of shared clonotypes between healthy human individuals. Study-level points and caveats: What naive subsets generally showed was a larger estimated richness than memory subsets showed.

The chain couples TRBV5-1 to TRBJ1-1, with 7 nucleotides matching TRBD1. The TCR sequence derives from a man aged 30 to 39 in good health. Sequenced sample: naive CD4+ T cells sorted from blood. Subset given: CD45RA+ positively selected. The CDR3 DNA reads TGCGCCAGCACCCAGGGACAGCCAAACACTGAAGCTTTCTTT. This encodes CASTQGQPNTEAFF.